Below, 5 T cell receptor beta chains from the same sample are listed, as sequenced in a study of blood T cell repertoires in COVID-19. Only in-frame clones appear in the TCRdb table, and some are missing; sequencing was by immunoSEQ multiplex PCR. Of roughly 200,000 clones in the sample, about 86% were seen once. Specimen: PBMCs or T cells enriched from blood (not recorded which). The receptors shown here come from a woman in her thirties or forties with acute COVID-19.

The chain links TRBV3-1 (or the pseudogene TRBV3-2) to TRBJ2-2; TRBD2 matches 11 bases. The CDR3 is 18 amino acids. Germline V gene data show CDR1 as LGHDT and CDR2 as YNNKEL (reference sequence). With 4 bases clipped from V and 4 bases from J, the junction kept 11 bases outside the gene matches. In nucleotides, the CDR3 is TGTGCCAGCAGCCCCCCTCGAGGGACTAGCGGAACCACCGGGGAGCTGTTTTTT. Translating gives CASSPPRGTSGTTGELFF.

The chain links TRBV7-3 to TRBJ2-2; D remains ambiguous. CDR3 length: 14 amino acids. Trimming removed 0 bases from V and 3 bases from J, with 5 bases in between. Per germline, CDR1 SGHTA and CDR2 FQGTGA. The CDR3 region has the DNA TGTGCCAGCAGCTTAACCTCCGACACCGGGGAGCTGTTTTTT. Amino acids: CASSLTSDTGELFF.

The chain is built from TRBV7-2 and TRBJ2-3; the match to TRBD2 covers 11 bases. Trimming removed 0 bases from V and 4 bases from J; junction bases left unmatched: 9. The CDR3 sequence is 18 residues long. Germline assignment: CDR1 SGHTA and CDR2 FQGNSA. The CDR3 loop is CASSLAGLAGGVADTQYF. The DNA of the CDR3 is TGTGCCAGCAGCTTAGCGGGGCTAGCGGGAGGTGTGGCAGATACGCAGTATTTT.

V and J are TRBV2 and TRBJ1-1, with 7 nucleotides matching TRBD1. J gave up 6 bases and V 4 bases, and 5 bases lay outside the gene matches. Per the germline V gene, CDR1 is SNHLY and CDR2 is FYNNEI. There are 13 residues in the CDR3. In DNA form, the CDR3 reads TGTGCCAGCAGTGGCGACAGGGTCCCTGAAGCTTTCTTT. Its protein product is CASSGDRVPEAFF.

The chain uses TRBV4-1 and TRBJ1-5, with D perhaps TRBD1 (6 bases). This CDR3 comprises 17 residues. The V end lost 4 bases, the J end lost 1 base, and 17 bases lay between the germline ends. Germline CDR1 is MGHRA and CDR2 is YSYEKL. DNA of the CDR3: TGCGCCAGCAGCCCCTACCAAGGGGGAAAGAGCAATCAGCCCCAGCATTTT. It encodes CASSPYQGGKSNQPQHF.